A single sample gave rise to the 21 T cell receptor beta chains below, sequenced in a study of cytomegalovirus exposure and HLA in healthy donors. Profiling relied on immunoSEQ multiplex PCR, and the TCRdb table lists in-frame clones only, not all of them. The sample consists of 200,000 to 300,000 clones, around nine tenths of them appearing once. The sequencing input was PBMCs. The receptors were gathered from a man between 18 and 29 years old in good health and CMV-seronegative.

The V gene is TRBV6-4, the J gene TRBJ1-2, with 12 bases matching TRBD1. This CDR3 contains 14 residues. Germline assignment: CDR1 MRHNA and CDR2 SNTAGT. With 5 bases clipped from V and 7 bases from J, the junction kept 5 bases outside the gene matches. DNA of the CDR3: TGTGCCAGCAGTCGGGGACAGGGGGCGACTGGCTACACCTTC. It specifies CASSRGQGATGYTF.

This clone was picked up a small number of times. CDR3 coding DNA: TGCGCCAGCACGGCAGGGTGGGCAACTAATGAAAAACTGTTTTTT. This sequence encodes CASTAGWATNEKLFF. The gene calls are TRBV5-1 and TRBJ1-4; possibly TRBD1 for D (5 bases). This CDR3 spans 15 amino acids. Trimming removed 6 bases from V and 0 bases from J, with 12 bases in between. CDR1 and CDR2 from the germline V gene are SGHRS and YFSETQ.

V is TRBV29-1 and J is TRBJ2-3, with 9 bases aligning to TRBD1. The germline gives CDR1 SQVTM, CDR2 ANQGSEA. This CDR3 has 16 amino acids. The V and J ends lost 4 bases and 2 bases, in that order; junction bases with no gene match: 10. Here the CDR3 DNA reads TGCAGCGTTGGGGGACAGGGCGAACTGTTCACAGATACGCAGTATTTT. Translating it yields CSVGGQGELFTDTQYF.

Only a few counts were recorded for this clone. The chain links TRBV2 to TRBJ1-3; the D is unclear. Between the trimmed V and J ends, which lost 1 base and 0 bases, there was a span of 7 bases. The V gene's germline CDR1 is SNHLY and CDR2 FYNNEI. The CDR3 is 15 residues long. For the CDR3, the DNA is TGTGCCAGCAGTGAAGGTTGGAGCTCTGGAAACACCATATATTTT. Translation: CASSEGWSSGNTIYF.

V and J are TRBV7-2 and TRBJ2-7; D gene uncertain. Germline V gene lookup returns CDR1 SGHTA and CDR2 FQGNSA. V dropped 7 bases and J dropped 3 bases, with 19 bases sitting between them. The CDR3 has 15 amino acids. CDR3 sequence: CASNPHGSQGYEQYF. The CDR3 nucleotides read TGTGCCAGCAACCCTCACGGGTCCCAAGGCTACGAGCAGTACTTC. The variable domain in full, completed from reference TRBV7-2 and TRBJ2-7, reads GAGVSQSPSNKVTEKGKDVELRCDPISGHTALYWYRQSLGQGLEFLIYFQGNSAPDKSGLPSDRFSAERTGGSVSTLTIQRTQQEDSAVYLCASNPHGSQGYEQYFGPGTRLTVT.

The chain has TRBV7-2 and TRBJ1-2; 11 bases are a match to TRBD1. CDR3 length: 17 amino acids. The germline gives CDR1 SGHTA, CDR2 FQGNSA. V dropped 4 bases and J dropped 2; count of bases not matched to a gene: 9. The CDR3 here is CASSSSLDRGRNYGYTF. The CDR3 DNA reads TGTGCCAGCAGCTCCTCTTTGGACAGGGGGCGAAACTATGGCTACACCTTC.

This sequence joins TRBV7-2 and TRBJ2-2; 7 positions agree with TRBD1. This CDR3 is 15 amino acids long. CDR1 SGHTA and CDR2 FQGNSA come from the germline V gene. With 5 bases clipped from V and 8 bases from J, the junction kept 11 bases outside the gene matches. Here the CDR3 reads CASSRRQGRSGELFF. For the CDR3, the DNA is TGTGCCAGCAGCCGCCGACAGGGACGATCGGGGGAGCTGTTTTTT.

The chain combines TRBV25-1 with TRBJ2-3; 7 positions agree with TRBD2. Germline V CDR1 and CDR2: MGHDK, SYGVNS. The CDR3 sequence is 13 residues long. Unmatched junction bases numbered 4, after V lost 9 bases and J lost 1 base. The chain's CDR3 is CASSGFGTDTQYF. The CDR3 DNA reads as TGTGCCAGTAGCGGGTTTGGCACAGATACGCAGTATTTT.

V usage is TRBV28 and J usage is TRBJ1-1; D is unresolved. CDR3 length equals 14 residues. Trimming shortened V by 8 bases and J by 4 bases, and 17 bases separated the two germline ends. In germline, CDR1 is MDHEN, CDR2 SYDVKM. This chain's CDR3 is CASFLGRLGTEAFF. In DNA, the CDR3 is TGTGCCAGCTTTCTCGGGAGATTGGGCACTGAAGCTTTCTTT.

The chain employs TRBV6-1 and TRBJ2-1; TRBD2 matches 10 bases. Germline loops: CDR1 MNHNS, CDR2 SASEGT. Trimming removed 7 bases from V and 0 bases from J; junction bases left unmatched: 3. The CDR3 totals 15 residues. In nucleotides, the CDR3 is TGTGCCAGCATTATAGCGGGAGGCTCCTACAATGAGCAGTTCTTC. It codes for CASIIAGGSYNEQFF.

The CDR3 sequence is CASRSYRADTQYF. The DNA for the CDR3 is TGCGCCAGCAGATCCTACAGGGCAGATACGCAGTATTTT. V is TRBV5-1 and J is TRBJ2-3, with D possibly TRBD1 on 6 matching bases. From germline, CDR1 is SGHRS and CDR2 YFSETQ. V lost 5 bases and J 4 bases, leaving 11 bases between the germline ends. This CDR3 region has 13 residues.

The rearrangement joins TRBV6-1 to TRBJ2-3, with TRBD1 matching 9 bases. With 8 bases clipped from V and 2 bases from J, the junction kept 5 bases outside the gene matches. Germline values: CDR1 MNHNS, CDR2 SASEGT. The CDR3 covers 14 residues. The CDR3, as DNA: TGTGCCAGCCCGGGACAGGGAATCACAGATACGCAGTATTTT. Translating gives CASPGQGITDTQYF.

This clone has a single count. The V gene is TRBV2, the J gene TRBJ2-1; no reliable D call. Looked up from germline, CDR1 is SNHLY and CDR2 is FYNNEI. The CDR3 consists of 14 residues. V was trimmed by 5 bases and J by 5 bases, leaving 13 bases between them. DNA of the CDR3: TGTGCCAGCAGTCGGGTGGAGATCCACAATGAGCAGTTCTTC. It translates to CASSRVEIHNEQFF.

V usage is TRBV27 and J usage is TRBJ1-2, with D perhaps matching TRBD1 (6 bases). Germline V gene lookup returns CDR1 MNHEY and CDR2 SMNVEV (reference sequence). V lost 8 bases, J lost 7 bases, and 17 bases lay in between. There are 13 residues in the CDR3. The CDR3: CASSRTALTGYTF. Written as DNA, the CDR3 is TGTGCCAGCTCCAGGACAGCTTTGACTGGCTACACCTTC.

The J gene is TRBJ1-5, the V gene TRBV7-9; 11 nucleotides align to TRBD1. The V and J ends lost 4 bases and 4 bases, in that order; junction bases with no gene match: 6. CDR3 size: 16 residues. The germline V gene encodes CDR1 SEHNR and CDR2 FQNEAQ (reference sequence). The CDR3 protein is CASSWGTGGENQPQHF. CDR3 sequence (DNA): TGTGCCAGCAGCTGGGGGACAGGGGGTGAGAATCAGCCCCAGCATTTT.

The V and J genes are TRBV28 and TRBJ1-2; D gene unclear. Germline CDR1 reads MDHEN; CDR2 reads SYDVKM. The CDR3 length is 11 residues. The V and J ends lost 6 bases and 8 bases respectively, with 10 bases between them. The CDR3 reads CASSGSRGYTF. In nucleotides, the CDR3 is TGTGCCAGCAGCGGGTCCCGGGGCTACACCTTC.

V usage is TRBV27 and J usage is TRBJ2-7; 9 positions match TRBD2. Germline CDR1 and CDR2: MNHEY and SMNVEV (reference sequence). Germline trimming cut 7 bases from V and 3 bases from J; bases unmatched to any gene: 10. This CDR3 contains 15 residues. The CDR3 here is CASKPRLADYYEQYF. The DNA of the CDR3 is TGTGCCAGCAAACCTCGACTAGCGGATTACTACGAGCAGTACTTC.

This chain joins TRBV4-1 and TRBJ2-1; tentative D call: TRBD2 (6 bases). Between the trimmed V and J ends, which lost 7 bases and 5 bases, there was a span of 18 bases. CDR1 is MGHRA and CDR2 is YSYEKL in the germline V gene. This CDR3 is 15 amino acids long. The CDR3 reads CASTGPSGTHNEQFF. The CDR3 nucleotides read TGCGCCAGCACCGGGCCCTCCGGGACTCACAATGAGCAGTTCTTC.

This CDR3 reads CASRLGTGYYEQYF. The CDR3 nucleotides read TGCGCCAGCAGGCTCGGGACAGGGTACTACGAGCAGTACTTC. This chain connects TRBV5-1 to TRBJ2-7; 9 positions agree with TRBD1. Unmatched junction bases numbered 6, after V lost 5 bases and J lost 3 bases. Germline assignment: CDR1 SGHRS and CDR2 YFSETQ. The CDR3 is made up of 14 amino acids.

In its sample, this clone was seen once. The chain recombines TRBV7-2 with TRBJ2-2, with D tentatively TRBD1 (5 bases). Looked up from germline, CDR1 is SGHTA and CDR2 is FQGNSA. Trimming shortened V by 6 bases and J by 3 bases, and 26 bases separated the two germline ends. The CDR3 has 19 residues. In DNA, the CDR3 is TGTGCCAGCAGACACGACTTCTGGACACCATCTTCTCACACCGGGGAGCTGTTTTTT. Encoded protein: CASRHDFWTPSSHTGELFF.

The rearrangement uses TRBV5-4 and TRBJ1-5; the match to TRBD1 covers 7 bases. Looked up from germline, CDR1 is SGHNT and CDR2 is YYREEE (reference sequence). J gave up 7 bases and V 4 bases, and 5 bases lay outside the gene matches. The CDR3 contains 13 residues. CDR3 nucleotide sequence: TGTGCCAGCAGCCCTCAGGGGGGCCAGCCCCAGCATTTT. Translating it yields CASSPQGGQPQHF.